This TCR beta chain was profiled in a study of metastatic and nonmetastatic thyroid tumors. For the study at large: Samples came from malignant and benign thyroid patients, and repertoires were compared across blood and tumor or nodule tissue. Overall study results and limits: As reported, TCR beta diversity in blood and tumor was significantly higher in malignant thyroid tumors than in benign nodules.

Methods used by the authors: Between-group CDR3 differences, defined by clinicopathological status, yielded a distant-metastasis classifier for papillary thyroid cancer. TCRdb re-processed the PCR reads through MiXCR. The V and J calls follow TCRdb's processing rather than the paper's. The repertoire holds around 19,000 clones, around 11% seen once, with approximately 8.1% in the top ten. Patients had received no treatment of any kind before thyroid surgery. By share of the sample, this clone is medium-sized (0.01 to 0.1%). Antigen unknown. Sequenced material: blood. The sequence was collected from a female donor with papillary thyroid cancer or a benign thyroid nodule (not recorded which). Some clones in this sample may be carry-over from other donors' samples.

The CDR3 spells CASSPPTEHTEAFF. CDR3 sequence (DNA): TGTGCCAGCAGTCCCCCAACGGAACACACTGAAGCTTTCTTT. The chain has TRBV6-2 or TRBV6-3 and TRBJ1-1, with D hard to call. V dropped 5 bases and J dropped 3 bases, with 13 bases sitting between them. The CDR3 runs 14 residues. Germline V CDR1 and CDR2: MNHEY, SVGEGT.